The 15 T cell receptor beta chains below come from one sample, sequenced in a study of T cell changes during pregnancy in multiple sclerosis. Method: immunoSEQ multiplex PCR; TCRdb's copy keeps in-frame clones and lacks some. The table lists tens of thousands of clones, less than 95% of them singletons. Source: peripheral blood, taken in the third trimester of pregnancy. These receptor sequences come from a female donor with multiple sclerosis, enrolled in a pregnancy study.

The CDR3 here is CASSSTSGQRWYEQYF. The CDR3 DNA follows: TGTGCCAGCAGCTCCACTTCGGGACAGAGGTGGTACGAGCAGTACTTC. The rearrangement joins TRBV7-9 to TRBJ2-7, with 7 bases that match TRBD1. The CDR3 is made up of 16 amino acids. Per the germline V gene, CDR1 is SEHNR and CDR2 is FQNEAQ (reference sequence). V lost 4 bases, J lost 4 bases, and 13 bases stayed unmatched.

The V and J genes are TRBV13 and TRBJ1-2, with D maybe TRBD1 (5 bases). The CDR3 has 14 amino acids. Between the trimmed V and J ends, which lost 9 bases and 3 bases, there was a span of 17 bases. Germline-derived CDR1 and CDR2 are PRHDT and FYEKMQ (reference sequence). The CDR3 DNA reads TGTGCCAGTGGTCAGGGAAGGGTGGACTATGGCTACACCTTC. The encoded protein is CASGQGRVDYGYTF.

The chain links TRBV7-8 to TRBJ1-2, with 7 bases identical to TRBD1. The CDR3 has 12 residues. The ends lost 4 bases at V and 5 bases at J; junction bases unmatched: 1. Germline values: CDR1 SGHVS, CDR2 FQNEAQ. The CDR3, as DNA: TGTGCCAGCAGCTCCAGGGGGTATGGCTACACCTTC. It specifies CASSSRGYGYTF.

The rearrangement joins TRBV7-9 to TRBJ2-5; TRBD1 might be the D (6 bases). CDR3 length equals 15 residues. Germline CDR1 is SEHNR and CDR2 is FQNEAQ (reference sequence). V was trimmed by 1 base and J by 2 bases, leaving 11 bases between them. The CDR3 is CASSLGGTPQETQYF. In DNA form, the CDR3 reads TGTGCCAGCAGCTTAGGAGGGACACCTCAAGAGACCCAGTACTTC.

The chain uses TRBV5-1 and TRBJ1-2, with D maybe TRBD1 (5 bases). Germline assignment: CDR1 SGHRS and CDR2 YFSETQ. V dropped 0 bases and J dropped 4 bases, with 10 bases sitting between them. This CDR3 is 14 amino acids long. In nucleotides, the CDR3 is TGCGCCAGCAGCTTGGCACAGGCTTCCTATGGCTACACCTTC. Protein product: CASSLAQASYGYTF.

The CDR3 sequence: CASSIRGGQDKNIQYF. The CDR3 region has the DNA TGTGCCAGTAGTATACGGGGGGGGCAGGACAAAAACATTCAGTACTTC. The J gene is TRBJ2-4, the V gene TRBV19, with 8 nucleotides matching TRBD2. The CDR3 runs 16 residues. Per the germline V gene, CDR1 is LNHDA and CDR2 is SQIVND (reference sequence). Trimming took 2 bases from V and 3 from J; bases not matched to a gene: 6. Using reference TRBV19 and TRBJ2-4 for the parts outside the CDR3, the full variable domain is DGGITQSPKYLFRKEGQNVTLSCEQNLNHDAMYWYRQDPGQGLRLIYYSQIVNDFQKGDIAEGYSVSREKKESFPLTVTSAQKNPTAFYLCASSIRGGQDKNIQYFGAGTRLSVL.

The chain recombines TRBV18 with TRBJ2-7; tentative D call: TRBD1 (5 bases). The V gene lost 0 bases and the J gene lost 5 bases, with 8 bases spanning the gap. Germline CDR1 is KGHSH and CDR2 is LQKENI. The CDR3 sequence is 13 residues long. The CDR3 protein is CASSPPAGNEQYF. The CDR3 DNA sequence: TGTGCCAGCTCACCACCGGCAGGGAACGAGCAGTACTTC.

The V call is TRBV6-5, the J call TRBJ2-1; 13 nucleotides align to TRBD2. V trimming: 4 bases; J trimming: 4 bases; junction bases outside the gene matches: 4. Germline V CDR1 and CDR2: MNHEY, SVGAGI. The CDR3 is 16 residues long. CDR3 loop: CASSLTSGGYYNEQFF. The DNA for the CDR3 is TGTGCCAGCAGTTTGACTAGCGGGGGGTATTACAATGAGCAGTTCTTC.

This chain links TRBV6-5 with TRBJ1-3; possible D gene TRBD1, 5 bases. CDR1 is MNHEY, CDR2 SVGAGI, per germline. The CDR3 has 14 amino acids. The V and J ends lost 6 bases and 2 bases respectively, with 11 bases between them. The CDR3 nucleotides are TGTGCCAGCAGACCAGGGTTCGCTGGAAACACCATATATTTT. Its protein product is CASRPGFAGNTIYF.

The chain combines TRBV20-1 with TRBJ2-5, with D uncertain. The V and J ends lost 6 bases and 5 bases respectively, with 4 bases between them. The CDR3 contains 9 residues. CDR1 is DFQATT and CDR2 is SNEGSKA in the germline V gene (reference sequence). The CDR3 nucleotides are TGCAGTGCCGGGGAGACCCAGTACTTC. This translates into CSAGETQYF.

The chain couples TRBV25-1 to TRBJ1-1; D unresolved. In germline, CDR1 is MGHDK, CDR2 SYGVNS. Trimming removed 3 bases from V and 4 bases from J, with 12 bases in between. CDR3 length: 14 residues. CDR3 loop: CASSERFEGTEAFF. The DNA for the CDR3 is TGTGCCAGCAGTGAGAGGTTTGAGGGCACTGAAGCTTTCTTT.

The rearrangement joins TRBV10-3 to TRBJ1-1; possibly TRBD1 for D (6 bases). The CDR3 totals 12 residues. Trimming removed 10 bases from V and 8 bases from J, with 17 bases in between. Germline V lookup: CDR1 ENHRY, CDR2 SYGVKD. CDR3 sequence (DNA): TGTGCCACCAGACAGGAGAGTTTGGAAGCTTTCTTT. Its protein is CATRQESLEAFF.

The V call is TRBV11-2, the J call TRBJ2-3; D may be TRBD1 (8 bases). Looked up from germline, CDR1 is SGHAT and CDR2 is FQNNGV. The V end lost 1 base, the J end lost 0 bases, and 17 bases lay between the germline ends. The CDR3 is made up of 18 amino acids. The CDR3 nucleotides read TGTGCCAGCAGCTTAGGCAGGGGGCGGGGGTCAAGCACAGATACGCAGTATTTT. Translation gives CASSLGRGRGSSTDTQYF.

The chain carries TRBV7-6 and TRBJ2-3, with D possibly TRBD1 on 6 matching bases. Trimming cost V 1 base and J 1 base, with 12 bases left between them. The CDR3 is 16 residues long. Per the germline V gene, CDR1 is SGHVS and CDR2 is FNYEAQ. CDR3 region: CASSLEFGQRTDTQYF. The CDR3 DNA reads TGTGCCAGCAGCTTAGAGTTCGGACAGCGCACAGATACGCAGTATTTT.

The chain is built from TRBV27 and TRBJ2-7, with D hard to call. The CDR3 totals 13 residues. The V gene lost 4 bases and the J gene lost 3 bases, with 10 bases spanning the gap. Germline assignment: CDR1 MNHEY and CDR2 SMNVEV (reference sequence). CDR3 loop: CASSWSFNYEQYF. The CDR3 nucleotides read TGTGCCAGCAGTTGGAGCTTCAACTACGAGCAGTACTTC.